This T cell receptor beta chain was retrieved from a study of cytomegalovirus exposure and HLA in healthy donors. Germline V gives CDR1 MNHEY, CDR2 SVGAGI. The CDR3 totals 15 residues. Trimming at V came to 6 bases and at J to 0 bases, leaving 3 bases not matched to a gene. As regards this clone: The antigen remains undetermined.

PCR employed 60 Vbeta and 13 Jbeta primers. Only in-frame clones appear in the TCRdb table, and some are missing; sequencing was by immunoSEQ multiplex PCR. Of 150,000 to 200,000 clones listed, 70% to 80% were seen once; the top ten hold about 1.9%. General study results and limits: A few of the chains that were CMV-associated were confirmed in vitro to be specific for CMV antigens. A later analysis reportedly found fewer N-insertions in an Asian-associated ancestry cluster than the approximately 660-donor mean. Reports state that TCR beta sequences accurately predicted most subjects' HLA-A and HLA-B alleles.

Sequenced sample: PBMCs. The V and J genes are TRBV6-5 and TRBJ2-1, with 9 bases aligning to TRBD2. The sequence was obtained from a woman aged 30 to 39 in good health and CMV-seropositive. Here the CDR3 DNA reads TGTGCCAGCAGCCTTAGCGGGAGCTCCTACAATGAGCAGTTCTTC. As protein: CASSLSGSSYNEQFF.